A selection of T cell receptor beta chains follows, all from one sample in a study of shared clonotypes between healthy human individuals. Here immunoSEQ multiplex PCR was the method, and the copy in TCRdb shows in-frame clones only, minus some. The data show 550,000 to 800,000 clones, with over 65% seen just once and about 1.8% held by the top ten. Sequenced sample: memory CD4+ T cells sorted from blood. The receptors were sampled from a woman under 40 in good health. The CDR3 runs from the conserved cysteine through the conserved F or W. D genes are given only for firm matches. Expanded clones are given a class, and other clones once, few, many or no size at all.

J gene: TRBJ2-1; CDR3 length: 16; D gene: TRBD1; V gene: TRBV9; clone size: NA; CDR3 protein: CASSPSGTGAPNEQFF; CDR3 DNA: TGTGCCAGCAGCCCAAGCGGGACAGGGGCTCCCAATGAGCAGTTCTTC
J gene: TRBJ1-3; CDR3 length: 17; D gene: NA; V gene: TRBV5-1; clone size: NA; CDR3 protein: CASSLSPTTGSGNTIYF; CDR3 DNA: TGCGCCAGCAGCTTGAGCCCCACGACAGGTTCTGGAAACACCATATATTTT
J gene: TRBJ2-3; CDR3 length: 17; D gene: TRBD2; V gene: TRBV27; clone size: NA; CDR3 protein: CASRGSLGGRAKDTQYF; CDR3 DNA: TGTGCCAGCAGGGGTTCGCTTGGCGGGAGGGCCAAAGATACGCAGTATTTT
J gene: TRBJ2-7; CDR3 length: 16; D gene: NA; V gene: TRBV5-1; clone size: many; CDR3 protein: CASSLSFGSPTYEQYF; CDR3 DNA: TGCGCCAGCAGCTTGAGTTTTGGATCCCCAACCTACGAGCAGTACTTC
J gene: TRBJ1-1; CDR3 length: 13; D gene: NA; V gene: TRBV7-3; clone size: NA; CDR3 protein: CASHGQLNTEAFF; CDR3 DNA: TGTGCCAGCCACGGACAGTTGAACACTGAAGCTTTCTTT
J gene: TRBJ2-3; CDR3 length: 13; D gene: TRBD2; V gene: TRBV11-2; clone size: once; CDR3 protein: CASTSGITDTQYF; CDR3 DNA: TGTGCCAGCACGAGCGGGATCACAGATACGCAGTATTTT
J gene: TRBJ2-5; CDR3 length: 13; D gene: NA; V gene: TRBV27; clone size: few; CDR3 protein: CASKGTGQETQYF; CDR3 DNA: TGTGCCAGCAAGGGGACGGGACAAGAGACCCAGTACTTC
J gene: TRBJ2-3; CDR3 length: 14; D gene: TRBD1; V gene: TRBV15; clone size: few; CDR3 protein: CATSIRQGTDTQYF; CDR3 DNA: TGTGCCACCAGCATTAGACAGGGAACAGATACGCAGTATTTT
J gene: TRBJ2-2; CDR3 length: 16; D gene: NA; V gene: TRBV11-3; clone size: many; CDR3 protein: CASSLGGPGSTGELFF; CDR3 DNA: TGTGCCAGCAGCTTAGGAGGGCCAGGGAGCACCGGGGAGCTGTTTTTT
J gene: TRBJ2-7; CDR3 length: 14; D gene: TRBD2; V gene: TRBV29-1; clone size: NA; CDR3 protein: CSVRPTSGSYEQYF; CDR3 DNA: TGCAGCGTTCGCCCGACTAGCGGATCCTACGAGCAGTACTTC
J gene: TRBJ1-2; CDR3 length: 15; D gene: TRBD1; V gene: TRBV7-8; clone size: NA; CDR3 protein: CASSLHRGEDYGYTF; CDR3 DNA: TGTGCCAGCAGCTTGCACAGGGGAGAGGACTATGGCTACACCTTC
J gene: TRBJ1-1; CDR3 length: 15; D gene: NA; V gene: TRBV7-9; clone size: NA; CDR3 protein: CASSLASAGGTEAFF; CDR3 DNA: TGTGCCAGCAGCTTAGCTTCGGCGGGAGGCACTGAAGCTTTCTTT
J gene: TRBJ2-7; CDR3 length: 14; D gene: NA; V gene: TRBV27; clone size: NA; CDR3 protein: CASSAQTSSYEQYF; CDR3 DNA: TGTGCCAGCAGTGCCCAGACAAGTTCCTACGAGCAGTACTTC
J gene: TRBJ1-1; CDR3 length: 13; D gene: NA; V gene: TRBV6-5; clone size: NA; CDR3 protein: CASRYGMNTEAFF; CDR3 DNA: TGTGCCAGCAGATACGGAATGAACACTGAAGCTTTCTTT
J gene: TRBJ1-5; CDR3 length: 13; D gene: NA; V gene: TRBV19; clone size: NA; CDR3 protein: CASSMGFHQPQHF; CDR3 DNA: TGTGCCAGTAGTATGGGGTTTCATCAGCCCCAGCATTTT
J gene: TRBJ2-1; CDR3 length: 15; D gene: TRBD1; V gene: TRBV19; clone size: NA; CDR3 protein: CASSPTGSGWDEQFF; CDR3 DNA: TGTGCCAGTAGTCCGACAGGGTCGGGATGGGATGAGCAGTTCTTC
J gene: TRBJ2-2; CDR3 length: 15; D gene: NA; V gene: TRBV6-6; clone size: NA; CDR3 protein: CASSVQGSGTGELFF; CDR3 DNA: TGTGCCAGCAGTGTACAGGGTAGTGGCACCGGGGAGCTGTTTTTT
J gene: TRBJ2-3; CDR3 length: 16; D gene: TRBD2; V gene: TRBV14; clone size: NA; CDR3 protein: CASSRRLAGLTDTQYF; CDR3 DNA: TGTGCCAGCAGCCGCCGACTAGCGGGACTCACAGATACGCAGTATTTT
J gene: TRBJ1-2; CDR3 length: 12; D gene: NA; V gene: TRBV28; clone size: few; CDR3 protein: CASNPEGRGYTF; CDR3 DNA: TGTGCCAGCAATCCAGAAGGGAGGGGCTACACCTTC
J gene: TRBJ2-5; CDR3 length: 14; D gene: NA; V gene: TRBV6-1; clone size: once; CDR3 protein: CAISEGTSQETQYF; CDR3 DNA: TGTGCCATCAGTGAGGGGACATCCCAAGAGACCCAGTACTTC
J gene: TRBJ2-7; CDR3 length: 13; D gene: NA; V gene: TRBV11-1; clone size: NA; CDR3 protein: CASSLRRGDEQYF; CDR3 DNA: TGTGCCAGCAGCTTGAGGAGAGGGGACGAGCAGTACTTC
J gene: TRBJ2-3; CDR3 length: 15; D gene: NA; V gene: TRBV7-2; clone size: NA; CDR3 protein: CASSLVAGLTDTQYF; CDR3 DNA: TGTGCCAGCAGCTTAGTGGCGGGACTTACAGATACGCAGTATTTT
J gene: TRBJ1-5; CDR3 length: 14; D gene: NA; V gene: TRBV6-1; clone size: once; CDR3 protein: CASGSGVDRQPQHF; CDR3 DNA: TGTGCCAGCGGGTCAGGGGTTGATCGTCAGCCCCAGCATTTT
J gene: TRBJ2-7; CDR3 length: 14; D gene: NA; V gene: TRBV6-1; clone size: NA; CDR3 protein: CASSARSGPYEQYF; CDR3 DNA: TGTGCCAGCAGTGCAAGGTCTGGCCCCTACGAGCAGTACTTC
J gene: TRBJ2-4; CDR3 length: 16; D gene: TRBD1; V gene: TRBV7-9; clone size: few; CDR3 protein: CASSPWTGGAKNIQYF; CDR3 DNA: TGTGCCAGCAGCCCCTGGACAGGGGGAGCCAAAAACATTCAGTACTTC
J gene: TRBJ1-2; CDR3 length: 16; D gene: NA; V gene: TRBV5-4; clone size: NA; CDR3 protein: CASSWGFGSPPGGYTF; CDR3 DNA: TGTGCCAGCAGCTGGGGTTTTGGGAGTCCTCCGGGAGGCTACACCTTC
J gene: TRBJ2-2; CDR3 length: 17; D gene: NA; V gene: TRBV2; clone size: NA; CDR3 protein: CASSEKRGSANTGELFF; CDR3 DNA: TGTGCCAGCAGTGAAAAGAGGGGGAGCGCGAACACCGGGGAGCTGTTTTTT
J gene: TRBJ2-2; CDR3 length: 16; D gene: NA; V gene: TRBV6-1; clone size: NA; CDR3 protein: CASSGLYNINTGELFF; CDR3 DNA: TGTGCCAGCAGTGGTCTTTACAATATTAACACCGGGGAGCTGTTTTTT
J gene: TRBJ2-5; CDR3 length: 13; D gene: NA; V gene: TRBV29-1; clone size: NA; CDR3 protein: CSVEEQLGETQYF; CDR3 DNA: TGCAGCGTTGAAGAACAACTTGGAGAGACCCAGTACTTC
J gene: TRBJ2-7; CDR3 length: 16; D gene: TRBD2; V gene: TRBV28; clone size: NA; CDR3 protein: CASSLHTSGNPYEQYF; CDR3 DNA: TGTGCCAGCAGTTTACATACTAGCGGTAACCCCTACGAGCAGTACTTC
J gene: TRBJ1-5; CDR3 length: 13; D gene: NA; V gene: TRBV10-3; clone size: NA; CDR3 protein: CAISWEINQPQHF; CDR3 DNA: TGTGCCATCTCTTGGGAAATCAATCAGCCCCAGCATTTT
J gene: TRBJ2-2; CDR3 length: 17; D gene: TRBD2; V gene: TRBV18; clone size: NA; CDR3 protein: CASSSGTSAANTGELFF; CDR3 DNA: TGTGCCAGCTCGTCCGGGACTAGCGCAGCGAACACCGGGGAGCTGTTTTTT
J gene: TRBJ1-2; CDR3 length: 14; D gene: NA; V gene: TRBV5-1; clone size: NA; CDR3 protein: CASTRGGGSYGYTF; CDR3 DNA: TGCGCCAGCACCCGTGGGGGGGGCAGCTATGGCTACACCTTC
J gene: TRBJ1-4; CDR3 length: 17; D gene: NA; V gene: TRBV4-2; clone size: NA; CDR3 protein: CASSQGGRGATNEKLFF; CDR3 DNA: TGTGCCAGCAGCCAGGGTGGCAGGGGTGCAACTAATGAAAAACTGTTTTTT
J gene: TRBJ1-2; CDR3 length: 18; D gene: NA; V gene: TRBV7-6; clone size: NA; CDR3 protein: CASSLTPPDSGFAWGYTF; CDR3 DNA: TGTGCCAGCAGCCTTACCCCGCCCGACAGTGGTTTCGCCTGGGGCTACACCTTC
J gene: TRBJ1-1; CDR3 length: 12; D gene: NA; V gene: TRBV11-2; clone size: few; CDR3 protein: CASSLDAGEAFF; CDR3 DNA: TGTGCCAGCAGCTTAGATGCGGGGGAAGCTTTCTTT
J gene: TRBJ2-6; CDR3 length: 15; D gene: TRBD1; V gene: TRBV6-1; clone size: many; CDR3 protein: CASSPGGTGANVLTF; CDR3 DNA: TGTGCCAGCAGTCCAGGGGGCACAGGGGCCAACGTCCTGACTTTC
J gene: TRBJ2-3; CDR3 length: 14; D gene: NA; V gene: TRBV5-6; clone size: NA; CDR3 protein: CASSAGTGTDTQYF; CDR3 DNA: TGTGCCAGCAGCGCCGGGACCGGCACAGATACGCAGTATTTT
J gene: TRBJ2-2; CDR3 length: 12; D gene: NA; V gene: TRBV28; clone size: NA; CDR3 protein: CASSPPVGSCFF; CDR3 DNA: NA
J gene: TRBJ2-1; CDR3 length: 15; D gene: TRBD2; V gene: TRBV10-3; clone size: NA; CDR3 protein: CAIRETSGSYNEQFF; CDR3 DNA: TGTGCCATCAGAGAGACTAGCGGGAGTTACAATGAGCAGTTCTTC
J gene: TRBJ2-1; CDR3 length: 16; D gene: NA; V gene: TRBV5-4; clone size: NA; CDR3 protein: CASSLASAGQGDEQFF; CDR3 DNA: TGTGCCAGCAGCTTGGCTTCTGCGGGCCAAGGGGATGAGCAGTTCTTC
J gene: TRBJ2-7; CDR3 length: 15; D gene: NA; V gene: TRBV23-1; clone size: NA; CDR3 protein: CASSQCRYTLYEQYF; CDR3 DNA: TGCGCCAGCAGTCAATGCCGTTACACCCTCTACGAGCAGTACTTC
J gene: TRBJ2-1; CDR3 length: 16; D gene: NA; V gene: TRBV18; clone size: NA; CDR3 protein: CASSRTAVSSYNEQFF; CDR3 DNA: TGTGCCAGCTCGAGAACAGCCGTGAGCTCCTACAATGAGCAGTTCTTC
J gene: TRBJ2-3; CDR3 length: 14; D gene: NA; V gene: TRBV27; clone size: once; CDR3 protein: CASSFAGSTDTQYF; CDR3 DNA: TGTGCCAGCAGTTTCGCAGGTTCAACAGATACGCAGTATTTT
J gene: TRBJ1-5; CDR3 length: 14; D gene: NA; V gene: TRBV6-6; clone size: NA; CDR3 protein: CASTPDHSNQPQHF; CDR3 DNA: TGTGCCAGCACTCCCGACCATAGCAATCAGCCCCAGCATTTT
J gene: TRBJ2-1; CDR3 length: 16; D gene: TRBD2; V gene: TRBV7-9; clone size: NA; CDR3 protein: CASSLGLAGPRDEQFF; CDR3 DNA: TGTGCCAGCAGCTTAGGACTAGCGGGGCCAAGGGATGAGCAGTTCTTC
J gene: TRBJ2-5; CDR3 length: 14; D gene: TRBD1; V gene: TRBV6-5; clone size: NA; CDR3 protein: CASSYGRGRETQYF; CDR3 DNA: TGTGCCAGCAGTTACGGTAGGGGGCGAGAGACCCAGTACTTC
J gene: TRBJ2-7; CDR3 length: 14; D gene: TRBD1; V gene: TRBV6-5; clone size: NA; CDR3 protein: CASSPDRDSYEQYF; CDR3 DNA: TGTGCCAGCAGCCCCGACAGGGACTCCTACGAGCAGTACTTC